These 17 T cell receptor beta chains were sequenced from one sample in a study of T cell repertoires in cytomegalovirus infection. MiXCR, applied by TCRdb to the reads, yields one record per CDR3 protein. The sample records 100,000 or so distinct CDR3 sequences, roughly 39% being singletons. These TCRs' antigens remain unknown. The input for sequencing was CD8+ T cells from cultured PBMCs, taken from culture after CMV antigen stimulation. These receptors came from a human donor in good health (CMV status not recorded). Some clones in this sample may be carry-over from other donors' samples.

The chain couples TRBV5-1 to TRBJ2-7; the D gene is possibly TRBD1 (6 bases). The CDR3 has 14 residues. CDR1 and CDR2 from the germline V gene are SGHRS and YFSETQ. Trimming stripped 4 bases from V and 3 bases from J, with 14 bases between. As DNA, the CDR3 is TGCGCCAGCAGCCTATCCAGGGGTAGCTACGAGCAGTACTTC. Its translation: CASSLSRGSYEQYF. The entire variable domain, with the rest obtained from reference TRBV5-1 and TRBJ2-7, is as follows: KAGVTQTPRYLIKTRGQQVTLSCSPISGHRSVSWYQQTPGQGLQFLFEYFSETQRNKGNFPGRFSGRQFSNSRSEMNVSTLELGDSALYLCASSLSRGSYEQYFGPGTRLTVT.

The chain joins TRBV28 to TRBJ2-2; maybe TRBD1 (6 bases). The CDR3 has 16 amino acids. The germline V and J ends were trimmed by 4 bases and 0 bases, with 12 bases remaining between them. Looked up from germline, CDR1 is MDHEN and CDR2 is SYDVKM. CDR3 sequence reads: CASSSWDIPNTGELFF. In DNA form, the CDR3 reads TGTGCCAGCAGTTCCTGGGACATACCGAACACCGGGGAGCTGTTTTTT.

The rearrangement links TRBV27 to TRBJ2-7, with 9 bases lining up with TRBD2. Germline values: CDR1 MNHEY, CDR2 SMNVEV (reference sequence). V was clipped by 4 bases and J by 2 bases; unmatched bases: 3. The CDR3 has 14 residues. The CDR3 region has the DNA TGTGCCAGCAGTTCCCTAGCGGGGACCTACGAGCAGTACTTC. Translating gives CASSSLAGTYEQYF.

In this sample, this clonotype turned up a few times. The V call is TRBV10-3, the J call TRBJ2-7; D gene ambiguous. The CDR3 is 11 residues long. Germline V gene sequence: CDR1 ENHRY, CDR2 SYGVKD. V was clipped by 2 bases and J by 6 bases, with 5 bases between them. The CDR3 DNA sequence: TGTGCCATCAGTGAGGGTGGCGAGCAGTACTTC. Protein: CAISEGGEQYF.

This clonotype was counted at least ten times. V gene TRBV7-9 combines with J gene TRBJ2-5; TRBD2 agrees at 9 bases. V shed 5 bases, J shed 1 base, and the junction held 11 bases outside the gene matches. There are 17 residues in the CDR3. Germline values: CDR1 SEHNR, CDR2 FQNEAQ (reference sequence). This chain's CDR3 is CASSPRGAGGRQETQYF. In DNA, the CDR3 is TGTGCCAGCAGCCCGAGAGGAGCGGGGGGTCGCCAAGAGACCCAGTACTTC. Full variable domain (remainder filled in from reference TRBV7-9 and TRBJ2-5): DTGVSQNPRHKITKRGQNVTFRCDPISEHNRLYWYRQTLGQGPEFLTYFQNEAQLEKSRLLSDRFSAERPKGSFSTLEIQRTEQGDSAMYLCASSPRGAGGRQETQYFGPGTRLLVL.

The CDR3 DNA follows: TGTGCCAGCAGCTTAAGGTGGACCTACGAGCAGTACTTC. It encodes CASSLRWTYEQYF. V and J are TRBV7-2 and TRBJ2-7; D not resolved. The length of the CDR3 is 13 residues. CDR1 and CDR2 (germline): SGHTA, FQGNSA. V lost 2 bases, J lost 2 bases, and 7 bases lay in between.

This clonotype has only a few counts. The chain's CDR3 is CASSSTRQGPSKYGYTF. The CDR3 region has the DNA TGTGCCAGCAGTTCAACCCGACAGGGGCCCTCGAAATATGGCTACACCTTC. The chain employs TRBV12-3 or TRBV12-4 and TRBJ1-2; TRBD1 matches at 8 bases. This CDR3 has 17 amino acids. Trimming removed 4 bases from V and 5 bases from J; junction bases left unmatched: 15.

A few counts support this clonotype. The V gene is TRBV4-1, the J gene TRBJ2-7; D could derive from TRBD1 or TRBD2 (5 bases each). Trimming left V 1 base short and J 1 base short, with 14 bases between. This CDR3 contains 16 residues. In germline, CDR1 is MGHRA, CDR2 YSYEKL. The CDR3 sequence is CASSQVGQGASYEQYF. In DNA, the CDR3 is TGCGCCAGCAGCCAAGTCGGGCAGGGAGCATCCTACGAGCAGTACTTC.

This clonotype was counted at least ten times. The chain couples TRBV29-1 to TRBJ2-4, with D tentatively TRBD1 (5 bases). Germline-derived CDR1 and CDR2 are SQVTM and ANQGSEA. This CDR3 has 10 amino acids. V was clipped by 5 bases and J by 8 bases, with 7 bases between them. The CDR3 loop reads CSVLRDIQYF. For the CDR3, the DNA is TGCAGCGTTCTCAGGGACATTCAGTACTTC.

A few counts support this clonotype. The V gene is TRBV7-3, the J gene TRBJ2-5; 12 bases line up with TRBD2. Unmatched junction bases numbered 6, after V lost 2 bases and J lost 5 bases. The CDR3 runs 16 residues. Germline V gives CDR1 SGHTA, CDR2 FQGTGA. The CDR3 loop reads CASSLGLAGRSETQYF. For the CDR3, the DNA is TGTGCCAGCAGCTTAGGACTAGCGGGACGGTCCGAGACCCAGTACTTC.

The chain joins TRBV2 to TRBJ2-1, with 7 bases that match TRBD2. Looked up from germline, CDR1 is SNHLY and CDR2 is FYNNEI. The trim removed 4 bases at V and 3 bases at J, leaving 3 bases unmatched. CDR3 length: 14 residues. CDR3: CASSGGGGYNEQFF. CDR3 in DNA: TGTGCCAGCAGTGGAGGCGGGGGCTACAATGAGCAGTTCTTC. The full variable domain, completed using reference TRBV2 and TRBJ2-1, is EPEVTQTPSHQVTQMGQEVILRCVPISNHLYFYWYRQILGQKVEFLVSFYNNEISEKSEIFDDQFSVERPDGSNFTLKIRSTKLEDSAMYFCASSGGGGYNEQFFGPGTRLTVL.

This clonotype is a singleton in its sample. V usage is TRBV19 and J usage is TRBJ1-6; no firm D call. CDR3 length equals 15 residues. From germline, CDR1 is LNHDA and CDR2 SQIVND (reference sequence). Trimming stripped 5 bases from V and 10 bases from J, with 18 bases between. The CDR3, as DNA: TGTGCCAGTAGTCCCCGGGGAGGTGGAGGCTCACCCCTCCACTTT. Its protein product is CASSPRGGGGSPLHF.

V usage is TRBV29-1 and J usage is TRBJ2-1; 8 bases are shared with TRBD2. The germline gives CDR1 SQVTM, CDR2 ANQGSEA. This CDR3 spans 15 amino acids. Trimming took 0 bases from V and 3 from J; bases not matched to a gene: 4. Here the CDR3 reads CSVEDWRGDYNEQFF. As DNA, the CDR3 is TGCAGCGTTGAAGACTGGCGGGGGGACTACAATGAGCAGTTCTTC.

The rearrangement uses TRBV12-3 or TRBV12-4 and TRBJ2-5, with 12 bases matching TRBD2. The V and J ends lost 5 bases and 5 bases, in that order; junction bases with no gene match: 12. The CDR3 is 17 residues long. CDR3 sequence reads: CASSLTGTSGLLETQYF. The DNA for the CDR3 is TGTGCCAGCAGTCTTACAGGGACTAGCGGGCTCTTGGAGACCCAGTACTTC.

V and J are TRBV27 and TRBJ2-5; the match to TRBD2 covers 13 bases. CDR1 and CDR2 from the germline V gene are MNHEY and SMNVEV (reference sequence). J gave up 7 bases and V 5 bases, and 13 bases lay outside the gene matches. The CDR3 length is 17 residues. In DNA, the CDR3 is TGTGCCAGCAGTCCCGGACTAGCGGGGGCCCAGGGGATGACCCAGTACTTC. It is translated as CASSPGLAGAQGMTQYF.

V and J are TRBV11-2 and TRBJ2-2, with 7 positions matching TRBD1. The CDR3 is 17 amino acids. With V trimmed by 3 bases and J by 2 bases, 9 bases remained unmatched. Germline CDR1 reads SGHAT; CDR2 reads FQNNGV. The CDR3: CASSFPRGQINTGELFF. The CDR3 DNA follows: TGTGCCAGCAGCTTCCCAAGGGGGCAGATAAACACCGGGGAGCTGTTTTTT.

This clonotype has a handful of counts. This chain uses TRBV5-5 with TRBJ2-7; 10 nucleotides line up with TRBD2. This CDR3 has 14 amino acids. The trim removed 3 bases at V and 4 bases at J, leaving 4 bases unmatched. CDR1 is SGHKS, CDR2 YYEKEE, per germline (reference sequence). The CDR3 spells CASSWASGSYEQYF. The CDR3 nucleotides are TGTGCCAGCAGCTGGGCTAGCGGGAGTTACGAGCAGTACTTC.